This entry is about one T cell receptor (beta chain). This entry is derived from a study of OX40 agonist ivuxolimab in advanced cancers. In the study overall: Ivuxolimab, an agonist antibody against OX40 (CD134), was given to patients. Under the entry rules, prior anti-PD-1, anti-PD-L1 or anti-CTLA-4 therapy was allowed, and approximately 40% had some. Ivuxolimab doses were 0.01, 0.1, 0.3, 1.5, 3 or 10 mg/kg every 2 weeks.

Produced via immunoSEQ multiplex PCR; TCRdb's table is partial and in-frame only. The sample has some 41,000 clones; 90% are singletons. V gave up 1 base and J gave up 0 bases, with 14 bases separating them. This CDR3 has 18 amino acids. CDR1 is SGHNT, CDR2 YYREEE, per germline (reference sequence). This material consisted of CD4+ or CD8+ T cells sorted from blood, taken in a trial of the OX40 agonist ivuxolimab. This sequence was found in an adult with an advanced solid tumor such as melanoma, head and neck, liver or kidney cancer. The chain carries TRBV5-4 and TRBJ2-6; tentatively, D is TRBD2 (5 bases). The CDR3 DNA sequence: TGTGCCAGCAGCTTGTCCGCCCTAGCCCCCTCTGGGGCCAACGTCCTGACTTTC. It specifies CASSLSALAPSGANVLTF.